These 2 T cell receptor beta chains were sequenced from one sample in a study of blood T cell repertoires in COVID-19 (TCRdb year 2020). The library was built by means of the immunoSEQ multiplex PCR assay. This is the immuneACCESS table as TCRdb keeps it, with only in-frame sequences that have V and J called. A part of the clones is gone; compared with another copy, unresolved V genes explain less than half, and the rest is unexplained. Counted in this sample were nearly 200,000 clones; about 80% of them appeared once. The top ten clones comprise roughly 7% of the sample. Input material: PBMCs or T cells enriched from blood (not recorded which). These receptors came from a man aged 35-49 years who had recovered from COVID-19.

The chain links TRBV24-1 to TRBJ2-5; D is perhaps TRBD2 (5 bases). The CDR3 length is 16 residues. V gave up 4 bases and J gave up 6 bases, with 20 bases separating them. Looked up from germline, CDR1 is KGHDR and CDR2 is SFDVKD. The CDR3 sequence is CATSDTKDSSGKTQYF. In DNA form, the CDR3 reads TGTGCCACCAGTGACACTAAGGACTCGTCCGGGAAGACCCAGTACTTC.

The rearrangement links TRBV4-1 to TRBJ1-4; TRBD1 aligns across 10 bases. CDR1 and CDR2 from the germline V gene are MGHRA and YSYEKL. V shed 1 base and J 4 bases; nucleotides not matched to a gene: 6. The CDR3 totals 17 residues. The CDR3 loop is CASSQGWDRGGNEKLFF. In nucleotides, the CDR3 is TGCGCCAGCAGCCAAGGCTGGGACAGGGGTGGTAATGAAAAACTGTTTTTT.